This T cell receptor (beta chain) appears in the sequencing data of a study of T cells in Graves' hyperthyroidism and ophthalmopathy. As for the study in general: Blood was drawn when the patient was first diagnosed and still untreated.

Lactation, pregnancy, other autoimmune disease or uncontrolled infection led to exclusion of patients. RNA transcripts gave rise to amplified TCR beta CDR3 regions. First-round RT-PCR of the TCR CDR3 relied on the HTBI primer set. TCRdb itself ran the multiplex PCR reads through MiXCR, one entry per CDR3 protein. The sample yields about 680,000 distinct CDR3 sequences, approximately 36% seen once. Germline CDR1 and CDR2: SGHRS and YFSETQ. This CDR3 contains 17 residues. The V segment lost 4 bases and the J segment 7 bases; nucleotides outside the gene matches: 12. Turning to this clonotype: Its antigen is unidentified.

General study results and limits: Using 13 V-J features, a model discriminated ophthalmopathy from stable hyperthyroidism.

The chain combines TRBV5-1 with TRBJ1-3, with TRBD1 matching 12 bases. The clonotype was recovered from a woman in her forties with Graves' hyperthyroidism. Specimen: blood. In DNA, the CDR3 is TGCGCCAGCAGCATAGGACTGGGACAGGGGGCTGCGAACACCATATATTTT. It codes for CASSIGLGQGAANTIYF.